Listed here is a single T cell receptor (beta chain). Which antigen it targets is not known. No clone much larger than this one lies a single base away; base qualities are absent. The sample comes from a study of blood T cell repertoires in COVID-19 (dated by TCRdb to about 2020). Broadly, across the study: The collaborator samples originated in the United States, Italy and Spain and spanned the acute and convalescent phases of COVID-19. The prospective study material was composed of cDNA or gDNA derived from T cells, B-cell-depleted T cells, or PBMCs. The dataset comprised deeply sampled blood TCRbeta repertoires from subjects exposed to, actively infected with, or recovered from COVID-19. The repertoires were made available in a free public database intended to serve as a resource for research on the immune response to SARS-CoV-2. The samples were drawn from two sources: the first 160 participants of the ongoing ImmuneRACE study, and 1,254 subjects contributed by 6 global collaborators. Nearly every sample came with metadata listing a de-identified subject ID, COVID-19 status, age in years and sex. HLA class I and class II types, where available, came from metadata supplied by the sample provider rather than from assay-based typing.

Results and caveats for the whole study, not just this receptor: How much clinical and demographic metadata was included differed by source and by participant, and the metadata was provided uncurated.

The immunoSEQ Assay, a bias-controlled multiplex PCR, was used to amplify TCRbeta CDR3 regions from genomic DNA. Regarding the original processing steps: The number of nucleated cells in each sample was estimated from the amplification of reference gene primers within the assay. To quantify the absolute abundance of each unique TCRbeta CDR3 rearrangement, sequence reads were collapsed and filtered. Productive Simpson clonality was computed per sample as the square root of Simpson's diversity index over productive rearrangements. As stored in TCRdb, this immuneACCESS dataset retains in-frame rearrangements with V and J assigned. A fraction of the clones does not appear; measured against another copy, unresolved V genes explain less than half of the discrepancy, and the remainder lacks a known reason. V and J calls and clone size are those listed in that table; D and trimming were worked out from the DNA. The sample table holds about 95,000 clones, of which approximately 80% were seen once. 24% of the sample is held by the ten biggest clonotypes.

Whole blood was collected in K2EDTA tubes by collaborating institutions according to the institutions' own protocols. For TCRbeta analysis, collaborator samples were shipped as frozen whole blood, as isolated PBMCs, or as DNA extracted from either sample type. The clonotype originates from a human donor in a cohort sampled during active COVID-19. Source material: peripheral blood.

The CDR3 reads CASSIGGSQAYNPAGGYTF. The bases read TGTGCCAGTAGTATAGGAGGGTCGCAGGCGTACAATCCAGCGGGTGGCTACACCTTC. The chain links TRBV19 with TRBJ1-2; a confident D gene designation cannot be given. The CDR3 spans 19 residues, from the cysteine through the phenylalanine. Only CDR3 DNA is held: 57 bases, read in frame from base 1. The germline ends are 28 bases apart after V is trimmed by 1 base and J by 7 bases. The CDR1 and CDR2 encoded by the germline V gene (reference sequence) are LNHDA and SQIVND.